These T cell receptor beta chains were read from a single sample in a study of T cell responses to AZD1222 COVID-19 vaccine. TCRdb's copy holds only in-frame clones and misses some; the assay was immunoSEQ multiplex PCR. The table lists under 150,000 clones, approximately 90% of them singletons. This sample comprised peripheral blood, obtained on day 0 of MenACWY control vaccination. The source of these receptors is an adult in good health. Each CDR3 is given with its conserved first and last residue. D genes are given only for firm matches. Not all rows give a size; the values are once, few, many and, for expanded clones, a class.

size	V	D	J	CDR3	DNA
.	TRBV10-2	.	TRBJ2-1	CASSEQRGTYNEQFF	TGCGCCAGCAGTGAACAGCGTGGAACCTACAATGAGCAGTTCTTC
few	TRBV9	.	TRBJ2-2	CASSVERGTVNTGELFF	TGTGCCAGCAGCGTAGAGAGGGGGACTGTAAACACCGGGGAGCTGTTTTTT
.	TRBV11-2	TRBD2	TRBJ2-5	CASRTIGTSGTKTQYF	TGTGCCAGCAGAACAATTGGGACTAGCGGGACTAAGACCCAGTACTTC
.	TRBV4-1	TRBD1	TRBJ1-5	CASSQEGQGFQPQHF	TGCGCCAGCAGCCAAGAGGGACAGGGGTTTCAGCCCCAGCATTTT
.	TRBV30	.	TRBJ1-1	CAWSDGKGTEAFF	TGTGCCTGGAGTGATGGGAAGGGCACTGAAGCTTTCTTT
.	TRBV29-1	TRBD1	TRBJ1-4	CSVKGGDRGNEKLFF	TGCAGCGTTAAGGGTGGGGACAGGGGTAATGAAAAACTGTTTTTT
.	TRBV5-1	.	TRBJ1-5	CASSWARGNQPQHF	TGCGCCAGCAGCTGGGCTAGGGGAAATCAGCCCCAGCATTTT
once	TRBV7-8	.	TRBJ1-2	CASSFDSYGYTF	TGTGCCAGCAGCTTCGACAGCTATGGCTACACCTTC
once	TRBV7-9	.	TRBJ2-7	CACTDTYEQYF	TGTGCCTGTACGGACACATACGAGCAGTACTTC
.	TRBV11-3	TRBD2	TRBJ2-5	CASSPQGLAEETQYF	TGTGCCAGCAGCCCCCAGGGACTAGCGGAAGAGACCCAGTACTTC
.	TRBV5-1	TRBD1	TRBJ2-7	CASSSGQGTGYEQYF	TGCGCCAGCAGCTCGGGACAGGGGACGGGCTACGAGCAGTACTTC
.	TRBV4-3	.	TRBJ1-5	CASSQDPPGGARQPQHF	TGCGCCAGCAGCCAAGATCCCCCCGGGGGGGCTCGTCAGCCCCAGCATTTT
.	TRBV7-3	.	TRBJ1-3	CASSFGPGNTIYF	TGTGCCAGCAGCTTCGGACCGGGAAACACCATATATTTT
.	TRBV7-3	.	TRBJ2-5	CASSLGSGQETQYF	TGTGCCAGCAGCCTCGGGAGTGGGCAAGAGACCCAGTACTTC
.	TRBV7-9	.	TRBJ2-7	CASSLVVAAYEQYF	TGTGCCAGCAGCTTAGTAGTGGCAGCCTACGAGCAGTACTTC
.	TRBV6-4	TRBD2	TRBJ2-2	CASSVAGVDTGELFF	TGTGCCAGCAGCGTAGCGGGAGTAGACACCGGGGAGCTGTTTTTT
.	TRBV27	.	TRBJ1-5	CASSFGTNQPQHF	TGTGCCAGCAGTTTTGGAACTAATCAGCCCCAGCATTTT
.	TRBV5-6	TRBD1	TRBJ1-1	CASSLTGTEDDTEAFF	TGTGCCAGCAGCTTAACCGGGACAGAAGATGACACTGAAGCTTTCTTT
.	TRBV6-2/TRBV6-3	.	TRBJ2-5	CASSYATGRETQYF	TGTGCCAGCAGTTACGCCACAGGGAGGGAGACCCAGTACTTC
.	TRBV7-9	TRBD2	TRBJ2-5	CASTRWTSGKETQYF	TGTGCCAGCACCAGATGGACTAGCGGGAAAGAGACCCAGTACTTC
few	TRBV2	.	TRBJ1-2	CASSPKMRGGYGYTF	TGTGCCAGCAGCCCCAAGATGAGGGGGGGCTATGGCTACACCTTC
.	TRBV10-1	TRBD1	TRBJ2-3	CASIPQDRGGTDTQYF	TGCGCCAGCATCCCTCAAGACAGGGGAGGCACAGATACGCAGTATTTT
once	TRBV5-1	TRBD1	TRBJ1-1	CASSAQQGVGTEAFF	TGCGCCAGCAGCGCCCAACAGGGGGTAGGAACTGAAGCTTTCTTT
few	TRBV3-1/TRBV3-2	TRBD1	TRBJ1-2	CASSQGNRGVDGYTF	TGTGCCAGCAGCCAAGGGAACAGGGGGGTTGATGGCTACACCTTC
.	TRBV6-2/TRBV6-3	.	TRBJ2-2	CASSFSAELFF	TGTGCCAGCAGTTTCTCTGCCGAGCTGTTTTTT
.	TRBV11-3	.	TRBJ2-2	CASTPEVTGELFF	TGTGCCAGCACCCCGGAGGTAACCGGGGAGCTGTTTTTT
.	TRBV27	.	TRBJ1-6	CASSLNAWHGISPLHF	TGTGCCAGCAGTTTAAATGCGTGGCATGGGATTTCACCCCTCCACTTT
few	TRBV5-5	TRBD1	TRBJ1-1	CASTLQGGMMNTEAFF	TGTGCCAGCACGTTACAGGGGGGAATGATGAACACTGAAGCTTTCTTT
.	TRBV30	TRBD2	TRBJ2-2	CAWSVRPSGRPNNTGELFF	TGTGCCTGGAGTGTACGTCCTAGCGGGAGGCCCAATAACACCGGGGAGCTGTTTTTT
.	TRBV5-5	.	TRBJ1-2	CASSLYAYGYTF	TGTGCCAGCAGCTTGTACGCCTATGGCTACACCTTC